This T cell receptor beta chain was recovered during a study of CD8 T cells in ankylosing spondylitis. Study conclusions and caveats: Existing reports had already noted some motif variants in reactive arthritis synovial fluid and blood. Among TCR beta sequences, a motif of eight or nine highly homologous variants appeared characteristic of ankylosing spondylitis blood. Relatively rare in peripheral blood, disease-linked clones were also CD8+. There was reportedly significant enrichment of clones that were disease-linked in matched ankylosing spondylitis synovial fluid.

This clonotype was seen at least ten times. Its antigen is unidentified. TCRdb processed the 5' RACE reads anew with MiXCR; each CDR3 protein has one entry. The table includes about 220,000 distinct CDR3 sequences, about 7% detected once. Germline CDR1 is SEHNR and CDR2 is FQNEAQ (reference sequence). With 2 bases clipped from V and 8 bases from J, the junction kept 5 bases outside the gene matches. The CDR3 loop spans 15 amino acids. The chain uses TRBV7-9 and TRBJ2-1; 11 positions match TRBD2. This sequence originates from a male donor with ankylosing spondylitis. Sample: blood, either unsorted or a sorted T cell fraction (not recorded which). The CDR3: CASSLRLAGIDEQFF. The CDR3 nucleotides read TGTGCCAGCAGCTTACGACTAGCGGGGATCGATGAGCAGTTCTTC.